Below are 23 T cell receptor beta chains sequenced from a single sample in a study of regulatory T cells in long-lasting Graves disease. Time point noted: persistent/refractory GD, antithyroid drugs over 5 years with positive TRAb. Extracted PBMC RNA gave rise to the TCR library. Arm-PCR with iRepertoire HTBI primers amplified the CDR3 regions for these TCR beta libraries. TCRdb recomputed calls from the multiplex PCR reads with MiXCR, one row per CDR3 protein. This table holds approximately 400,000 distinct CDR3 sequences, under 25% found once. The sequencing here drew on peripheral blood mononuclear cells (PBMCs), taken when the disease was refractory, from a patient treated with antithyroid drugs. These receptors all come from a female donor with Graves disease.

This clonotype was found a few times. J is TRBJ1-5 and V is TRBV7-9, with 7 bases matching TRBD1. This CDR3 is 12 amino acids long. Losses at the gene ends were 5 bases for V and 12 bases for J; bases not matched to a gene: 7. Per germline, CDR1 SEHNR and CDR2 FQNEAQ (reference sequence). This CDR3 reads CASSPETGVQHF. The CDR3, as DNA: TGTGCCAGCAGCCCGGAAACAGGGGTCCAGCATTTT.

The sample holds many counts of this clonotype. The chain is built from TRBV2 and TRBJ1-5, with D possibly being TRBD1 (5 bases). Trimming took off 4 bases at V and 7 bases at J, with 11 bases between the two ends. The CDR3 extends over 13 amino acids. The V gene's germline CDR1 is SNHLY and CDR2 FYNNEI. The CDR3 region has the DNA TGTGCCAGCAGTGGACAGTCGGGGCAGCCCCAGCATTTT. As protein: CASSGQSGQPQHF.

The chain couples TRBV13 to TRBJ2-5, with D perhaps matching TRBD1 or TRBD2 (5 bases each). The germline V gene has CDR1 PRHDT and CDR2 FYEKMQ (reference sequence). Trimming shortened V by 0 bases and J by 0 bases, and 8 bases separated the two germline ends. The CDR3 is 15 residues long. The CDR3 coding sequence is TGTGCCAGCAGCTTAGGCGGGACGTACCAAGAGACCCAGTACTTC. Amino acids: CASSLGGTYQETQYF.

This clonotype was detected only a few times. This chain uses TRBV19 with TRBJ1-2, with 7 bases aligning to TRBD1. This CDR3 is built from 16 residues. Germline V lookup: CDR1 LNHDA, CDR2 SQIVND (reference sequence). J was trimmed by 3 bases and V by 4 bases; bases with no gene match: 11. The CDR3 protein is CASSTTGNALDYGYTF. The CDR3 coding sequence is TGTGCCAGTAGTACGACAGGGAACGCCCTGGACTATGGCTACACCTTC.

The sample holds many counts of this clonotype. The CDR3 region has the DNA TGTGCCAGCAGTCCTAGGGGGGTCTACGAGCAGTACTTC. As protein: CASSPRGVYEQYF. The rearrangement uses TRBV6-1 and TRBJ2-7; the D gene could be TRBD1 or TRBD2 (6 bases each). V lost 5 bases and J lost 3, with 11 bases in between. Germline values: CDR1 MNHNS, CDR2 SASEGT. This CDR3 comprises 13 residues.

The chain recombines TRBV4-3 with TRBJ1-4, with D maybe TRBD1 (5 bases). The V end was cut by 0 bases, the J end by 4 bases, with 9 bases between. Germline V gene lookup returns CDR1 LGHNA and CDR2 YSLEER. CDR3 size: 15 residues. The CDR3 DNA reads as TGCGCCAGCAGCCAAGATCCGGGACTTAATGAAAAACTGTTTTTT. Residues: CASSQDPGLNEKLFF.

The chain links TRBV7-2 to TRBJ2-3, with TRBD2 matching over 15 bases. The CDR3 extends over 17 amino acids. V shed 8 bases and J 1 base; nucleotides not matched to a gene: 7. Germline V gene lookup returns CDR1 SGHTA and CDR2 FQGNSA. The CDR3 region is CASWGTSGRTGTDTQYF. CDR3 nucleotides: TGTGCCAGCTGGGGGACTAGCGGGAGGACGGGCACAGATACGCAGTATTTT.

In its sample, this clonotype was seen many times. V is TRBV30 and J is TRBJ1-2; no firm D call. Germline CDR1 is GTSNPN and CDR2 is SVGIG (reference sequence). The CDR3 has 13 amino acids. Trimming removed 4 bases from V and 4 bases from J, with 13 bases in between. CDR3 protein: CAWMRADSYGYTF. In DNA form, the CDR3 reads TGTGCCTGGATGCGGGCCGACTCCTATGGCTACACCTTC.

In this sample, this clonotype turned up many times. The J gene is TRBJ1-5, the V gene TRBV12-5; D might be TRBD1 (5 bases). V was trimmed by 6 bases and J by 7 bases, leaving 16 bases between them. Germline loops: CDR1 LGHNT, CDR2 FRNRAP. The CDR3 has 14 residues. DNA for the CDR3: TGTGCTAGTGGCCTGGGGCAGGGTGACCAGCCCCAGCATTTT. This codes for CASGLGQGDQPQHF.

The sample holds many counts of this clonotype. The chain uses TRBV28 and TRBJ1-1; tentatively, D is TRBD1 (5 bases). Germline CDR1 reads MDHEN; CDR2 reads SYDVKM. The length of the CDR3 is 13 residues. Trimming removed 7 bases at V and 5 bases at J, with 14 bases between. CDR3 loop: CASMGVEGTEAFF. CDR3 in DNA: TGTGCCAGCATGGGGGTCGAGGGGACTGAAGCTTTCTTT.

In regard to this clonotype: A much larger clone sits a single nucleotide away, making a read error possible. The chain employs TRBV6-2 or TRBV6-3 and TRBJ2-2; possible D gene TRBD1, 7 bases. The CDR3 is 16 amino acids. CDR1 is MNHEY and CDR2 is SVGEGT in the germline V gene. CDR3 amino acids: CASSYGGGSGTGELVF. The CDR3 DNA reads TGTGCCAGCAGTTACGGAGGGGGCTCGGGCACCGGGGAGCTGGTTTTT.

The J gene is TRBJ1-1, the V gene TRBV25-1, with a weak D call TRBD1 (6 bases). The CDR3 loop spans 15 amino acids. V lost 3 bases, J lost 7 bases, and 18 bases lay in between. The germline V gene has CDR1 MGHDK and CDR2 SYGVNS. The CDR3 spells CASSETLQGASEAFF. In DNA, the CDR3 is TGTGCCAGCAGTGAGACGTTACAGGGAGCGAGTGAAGCTTTCTTT.

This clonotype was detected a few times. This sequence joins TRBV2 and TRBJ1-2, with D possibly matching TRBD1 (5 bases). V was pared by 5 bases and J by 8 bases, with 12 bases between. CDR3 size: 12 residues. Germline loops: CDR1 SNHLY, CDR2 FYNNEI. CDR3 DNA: TGTGCCAGCAGTCGGCTGGGGGAAGGCTACACCTTC. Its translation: CASSRLGEGYTF.

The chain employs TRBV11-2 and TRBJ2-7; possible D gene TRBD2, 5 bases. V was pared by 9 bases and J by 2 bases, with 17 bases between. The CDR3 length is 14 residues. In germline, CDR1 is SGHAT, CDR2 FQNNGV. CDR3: CASSMSGSAYEQYF. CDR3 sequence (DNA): TGTGCCAGTAGTATGAGTGGGAGCGCCTACGAGCAGTACTTC.

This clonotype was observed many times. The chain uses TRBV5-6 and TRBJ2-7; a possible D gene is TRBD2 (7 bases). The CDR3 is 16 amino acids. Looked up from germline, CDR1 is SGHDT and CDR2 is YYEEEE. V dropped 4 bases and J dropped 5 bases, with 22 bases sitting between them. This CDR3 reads CASSLVSGGFRNEQYF. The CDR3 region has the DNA TGTGCCAGCAGCCTTGTTTCGGGGGGCTTTCGGAACGAGCAGTACTTC.

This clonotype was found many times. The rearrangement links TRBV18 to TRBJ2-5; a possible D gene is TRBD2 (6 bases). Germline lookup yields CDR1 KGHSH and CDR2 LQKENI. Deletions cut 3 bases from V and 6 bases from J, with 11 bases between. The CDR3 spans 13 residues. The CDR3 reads CASSPGSAKTQYF. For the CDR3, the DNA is TGTGCCAGCTCACCCGGGAGTGCGAAGACCCAGTACTTC.

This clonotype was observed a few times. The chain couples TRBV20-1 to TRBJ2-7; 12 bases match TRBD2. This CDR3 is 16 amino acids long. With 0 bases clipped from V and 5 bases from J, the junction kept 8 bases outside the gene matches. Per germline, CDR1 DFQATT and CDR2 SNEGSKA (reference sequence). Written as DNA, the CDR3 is TGCAGTGCTAGAGATCAAACTAGCGGGAGGATCGACGAGCAGTACTTC. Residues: CSARDQTSGRIDEQYF.

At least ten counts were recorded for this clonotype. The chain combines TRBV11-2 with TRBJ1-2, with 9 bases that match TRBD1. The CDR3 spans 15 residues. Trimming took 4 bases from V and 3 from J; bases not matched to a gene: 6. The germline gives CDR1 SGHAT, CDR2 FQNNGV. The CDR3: CASSSGTGRDYGYTF. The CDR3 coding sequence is TGTGCCAGCAGCTCCGGGACAGGGCGGGACTATGGCTACACCTTC.

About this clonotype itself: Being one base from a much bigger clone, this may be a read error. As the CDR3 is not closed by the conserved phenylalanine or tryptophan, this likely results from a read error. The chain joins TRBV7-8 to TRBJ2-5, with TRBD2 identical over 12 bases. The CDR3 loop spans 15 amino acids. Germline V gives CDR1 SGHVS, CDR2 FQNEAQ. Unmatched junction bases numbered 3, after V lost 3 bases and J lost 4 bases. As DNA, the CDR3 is TGTGCCAGCAGCTTTCCGGGACTAGCGGGAGAGACCCAGTACTCC. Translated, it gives CASSFPGLAGETQYS.

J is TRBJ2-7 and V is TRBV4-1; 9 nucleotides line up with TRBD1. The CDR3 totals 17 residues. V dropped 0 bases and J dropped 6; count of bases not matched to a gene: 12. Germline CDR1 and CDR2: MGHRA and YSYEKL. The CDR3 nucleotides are TGCGCCAGCAGCCAAGACGTGGGGTACAGGGGGCTCGTCGAGCAGTACTTC. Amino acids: CASSQDVGYRGLVEQYF.

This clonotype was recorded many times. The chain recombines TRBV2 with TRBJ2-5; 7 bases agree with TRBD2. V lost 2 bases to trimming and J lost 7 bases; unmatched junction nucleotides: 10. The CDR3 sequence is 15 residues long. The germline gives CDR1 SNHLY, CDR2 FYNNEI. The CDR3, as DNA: TGTGCCAGCAGTGAACTGGGGGACTACCTAGGGACCCAGTACTTC. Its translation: CASSELGDYLGTQYF.

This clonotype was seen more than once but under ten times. The chain's CDR3 is CASTLGAQNAEAFF. The CDR3 nucleotides read TGTGCCAGCACCCTGGGGGCCCAAAACGCTGAAGCTTTCTTT. The rearrangement joins TRBV7-9 to TRBJ1-1, with D perhaps TRBD1 (6 bases). V lost 7 bases and J lost 6, with 18 bases in between. The CDR3 has 14 amino acids. Germline V gives CDR1 SEHNR, CDR2 FQNEAQ (reference sequence).

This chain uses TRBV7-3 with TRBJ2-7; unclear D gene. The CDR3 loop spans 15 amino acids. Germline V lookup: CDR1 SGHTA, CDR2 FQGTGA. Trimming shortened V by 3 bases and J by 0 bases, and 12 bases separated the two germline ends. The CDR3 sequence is CASSLACLVSYEQYF. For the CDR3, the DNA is TGTGCCAGCAGCTTGGCGTGCTTAGTCTCCTACGAGCAGTACTTC.